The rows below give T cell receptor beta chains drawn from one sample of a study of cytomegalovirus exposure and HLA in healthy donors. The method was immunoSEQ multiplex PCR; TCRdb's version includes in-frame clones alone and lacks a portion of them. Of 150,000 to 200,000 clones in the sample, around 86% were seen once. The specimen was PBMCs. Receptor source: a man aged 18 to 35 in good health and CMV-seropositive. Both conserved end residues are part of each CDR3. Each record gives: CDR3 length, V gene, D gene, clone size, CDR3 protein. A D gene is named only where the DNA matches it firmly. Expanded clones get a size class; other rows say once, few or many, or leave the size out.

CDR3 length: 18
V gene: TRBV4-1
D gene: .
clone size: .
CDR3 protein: CASSHARLGSQLGTEAFF

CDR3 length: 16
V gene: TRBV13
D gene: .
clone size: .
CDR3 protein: CASSLGGLSSNQPQHF

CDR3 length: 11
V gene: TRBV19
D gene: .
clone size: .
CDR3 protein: CASSNGGEAFF

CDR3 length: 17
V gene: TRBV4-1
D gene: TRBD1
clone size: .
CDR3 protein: CASSQLVDRVGRETQYF

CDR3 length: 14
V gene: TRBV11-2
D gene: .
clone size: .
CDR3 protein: CASSLDDSMGPLHF

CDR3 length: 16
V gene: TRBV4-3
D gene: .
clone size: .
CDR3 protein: CASSPVARVNDNEQFF

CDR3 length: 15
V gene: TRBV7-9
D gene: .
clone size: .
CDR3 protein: CASSSGGRESYEQYF

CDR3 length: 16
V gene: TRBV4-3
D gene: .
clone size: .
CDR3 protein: CASSQDRGESNEKLFF

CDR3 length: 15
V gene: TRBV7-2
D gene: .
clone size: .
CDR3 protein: CASSLYRGGNTEAFF

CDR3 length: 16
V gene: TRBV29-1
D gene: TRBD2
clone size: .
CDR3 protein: CSVVHLNSGSPDTQYF

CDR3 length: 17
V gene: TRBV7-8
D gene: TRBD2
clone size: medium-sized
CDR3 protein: CASSIWGLGTEADTQYF

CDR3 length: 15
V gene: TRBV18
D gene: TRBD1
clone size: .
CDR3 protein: CASSFRDRSVYGYTF

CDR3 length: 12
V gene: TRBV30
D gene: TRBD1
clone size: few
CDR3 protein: CAWSPQGGGYTF

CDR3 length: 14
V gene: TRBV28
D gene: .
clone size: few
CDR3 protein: CASSFGTRGETQYF

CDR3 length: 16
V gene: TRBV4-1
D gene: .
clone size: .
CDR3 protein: CASSQAYSGSTDTQYF

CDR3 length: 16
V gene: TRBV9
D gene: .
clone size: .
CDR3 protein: CASSSSGQSSGNTIYF

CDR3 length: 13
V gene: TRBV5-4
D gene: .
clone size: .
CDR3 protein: CASSGRGHNEQFF

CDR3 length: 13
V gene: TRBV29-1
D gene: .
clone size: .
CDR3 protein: CSVEENSGGPAFF

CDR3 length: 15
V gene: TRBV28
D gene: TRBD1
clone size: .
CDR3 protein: CASSSTPDRGMKLFF

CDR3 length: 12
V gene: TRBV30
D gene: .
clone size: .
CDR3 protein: CAWRYGVTEAFF

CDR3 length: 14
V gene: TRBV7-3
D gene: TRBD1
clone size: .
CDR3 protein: CASSYGTGRGEQYF

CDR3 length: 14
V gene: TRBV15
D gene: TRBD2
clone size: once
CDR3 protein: CATSRAWAGATQYF

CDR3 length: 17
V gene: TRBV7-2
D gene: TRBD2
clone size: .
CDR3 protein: CASSYLNGAGGYNEQFF

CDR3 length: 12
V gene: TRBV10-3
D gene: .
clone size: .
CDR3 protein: CAISVTANEQFF

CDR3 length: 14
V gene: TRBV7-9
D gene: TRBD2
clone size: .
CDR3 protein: CASSASGAYNEQFF

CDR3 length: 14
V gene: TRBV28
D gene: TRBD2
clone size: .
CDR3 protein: CASKELAGGLGQFF

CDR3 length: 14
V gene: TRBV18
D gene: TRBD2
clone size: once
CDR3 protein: CASSPRSGSYEQYF

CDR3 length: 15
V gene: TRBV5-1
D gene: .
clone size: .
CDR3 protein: CASSLDGGINQPQHF

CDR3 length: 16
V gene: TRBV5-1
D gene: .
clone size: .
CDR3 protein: CASSLVSGRGNYGYTF